Below, 19 T cell receptor beta chains from the same sample are listed, as sequenced in a study of blood T cell repertoires in COVID-19. Measured with immunoSEQ multiplex PCR; TCRdb has only the in-frame clones, and not every one. The sample has about 410,000 clones; roughly 88% are singletons. Specimen: PBMCs or T cells enriched from blood (not recorded which). These TCRs come from a young man who had recovered from COVID-19.

J is TRBJ2-1 and V is TRBV7-6; 10 bases align to TRBD2. This CDR3 is built from 16 residues. CDR1 is SGHVS and CDR2 is FNYEAQ in the germline V gene. The ends lost 5 bases at V and 2 bases at J; junction bases unmatched: 6. For the CDR3, the DNA is TGTGCCAGCAGCCCGTTGAGCGGGGGGGCCTACAATGAGCAGTTCTTC. Its translation is CASSPLSGGAYNEQFF.

This clone occurred once. J is TRBJ1-6 and V is TRBV6-1; D is perhaps TRBD1 (6 bases). Germline values: CDR1 MNHNS, CDR2 SASEGT. The CDR3 covers 15 residues. The V and J ends lost 3 bases and 10 bases respectively, with 16 bases between them. DNA for the CDR3: TGTGCCAGCAGTGATAATCAGGGGTCGGGGTCACCCCTCCACTTT. Protein product: CASSDNQGSGSPLHF.

The genes are TRBV11-2 and TRBJ1-6, with D maybe TRBD1 (6 bases). CDR1 and CDR2 (germline): SGHAT, FQNNGV. The CDR3 consists of 16 residues. Deletions cut 1 base from V and 6 bases from J, with 13 bases between. In nucleotides, the CDR3 is TGTGCCAGCAGCTTAGGTCGGGGGGCTTTTAATTCACCCCTCCACTTT. This gives the protein CASSLGRGAFNSPLHF.

The chain recombines TRBV7-9 with TRBJ2-7; 7 nucleotides align to TRBD2. The V segment lost 4 bases and the J segment 0 bases; nucleotides outside the gene matches: 6. The CDR3 totals 15 residues. The germline CDR1 and CDR2 sequences are SEHNR and FQNEAQ (reference sequence). The CDR3 DNA reads as TGTGCCAGCAGCTCCGGTGGCGGGGGCTCCTACGAGCAGTACTTC. Translated, it gives CASSSGGGGSYEQYF.

The gene calls are TRBV5-1 and TRBJ1-2, with 9 bases matching TRBD1. This CDR3 region has 15 residues. CDR1 is SGHRS, CDR2 YFSETQ, per germline. Trimming at V came to 4 bases and at J to 2 bases, leaving 6 bases not matched to a gene. This CDR3 reads CASSAGTGFNYGYTF. CDR3 DNA: TGCGCCAGCAGCGCCGGGACAGGGTTCAACTATGGCTACACCTTC.

J is TRBJ1-6 and V is TRBV12-5, with TRBD1 matching 7 bases. V dropped 5 bases and J dropped 7; count of bases not matched to a gene: 5. Germline CDR1 LGHNT, CDR2 FRNRAP. The CDR3 is made up of 14 amino acids. CDR3 DNA: TGTGCTAGTGGTCGGGGACAGAGCAATTCACCCCTCCACTTT. Translated: CASGRGQSNSPLHF.

This clone was seen just once. The chain employs TRBV29-1 and TRBJ1-2; perhaps TRBD1 as D (5 bases). Trimming removed 4 bases at V and 2 bases at J, with 8 bases between. There are 12 residues in the CDR3. The germline gives CDR1 SQVTM, CDR2 ANQGSEA. CDR3 DNA: TGCAGCGTTGGTCCAGGGAACTATGGCTACACCTTC. This codes for CSVGPGNYGYTF.

The gene calls are TRBV5-5 and TRBJ2-1; D perhaps matches TRBD2 (6 bases). CDR1 is SGHKS, CDR2 YYEKEE, per germline (reference sequence). Trimming left V 4 bases short and J 3 bases short, with 11 bases between. CDR3 length: 14 amino acids. The CDR3 spells CASSGGLNYNEQFF. The CDR3 DNA follows: TGTGCCAGCAGCGGGGGACTGAACTACAATGAGCAGTTCTTC.

This chain joins TRBV30 and TRBJ1-2, with D unresolved. The CDR3 consists of 10 residues. The V end was cut by 3 bases, the J end by 6 bases, with 5 bases between. CDR1 is GTSNPN, CDR2 SVGIG, per germline (reference sequence). The CDR3 nucleotides read TGTGCCTGGAGCGGGGATGGCTACACCTTC. The encoded protein is CAWSGDGYTF.

The rearrangement links TRBV19 to TRBJ1-5; D possibly corresponds to TRBD1 (5 bases). The V end lost 5 bases, the J end lost 5 bases, and 10 bases lay between the germline ends. Looked up from germline, CDR1 is LNHDA and CDR2 is SQIVND (reference sequence). The CDR3 runs to 13 residues. CDR3 nucleotides: TGTGCCAGTAGTTGGCAGGGCGATCAGCCCCAGCATTTT. The encoded protein is CASSWQGDQPQHF.

V is TRBV2 and J is TRBJ2-1; TRBD2 is a possible D gene (5 bases). The germline V gene has CDR1 SNHLY and CDR2 FYNNEI. V lost 5 bases and J lost 12, with 14 bases in between. The CDR3 extends over 12 amino acids. CDR3 bases: TGTGCCAGCAGTCCCGGACTGTCGTCGCAGTTCTTC. It encodes CASSPGLSSQFF.

The rearrangement uses TRBV27 and TRBJ2-7; D is undetermined. The length of the CDR3 is 14 residues. The V end lost 2 bases, the J end lost 3 bases, and 11 bases lay between the germline ends. Germline loops: CDR1 MNHEY, CDR2 SMNVEV (reference sequence). The CDR3 DNA is TGTGCCAGCAGTTTACGGCTAGGCGGCTACGAGCAGTACTTC. Amino acid sequence: CASSLRLGGYEQYF.

The chain links TRBV28 to TRBJ2-2, with D possibly matching TRBD1 (6 bases). Germline V gene sequence: CDR1 MDHEN, CDR2 SYDVKM. This CDR3 contains 17 residues. V was cut by 2 bases and J by 8 bases, with 21 bases left in between. The DNA for the CDR3 is TGTGCCAGCAGTTTAACCGCCGGGACCTCAGGGGCAGGGGAGCTGTTTTTT. Translation: CASSLTAGTSGAGELFF.

The chain couples TRBV10-2 to TRBJ2-2, with a tentative D call TRBD2 (6 bases). This CDR3 is built from 14 residues. CDR1 is WSHSY and CDR2 is SAAADI in the germline V gene. Trimming cost V 4 bases and J 7 bases, with 13 bases left between them. CDR3 nucleotides: TGCGCCAGCAGTGCGGAGGGACGAGGCGGGGAGCTGTTTTTT. Translated: CASSAEGRGGELFF.

This clone was seen once. The chain uses TRBV5-1 and TRBJ2-7; 14 nucleotides match TRBD2. Germline-derived CDR1 and CDR2 are SGHRS and YFSETQ. J lost 6 bases, V lost 3 bases, and 8 bases had no gene match. The CDR3 runs 16 residues. The CDR3 bases are TGCGCCAGCAGCTCCCGACTAGCGGGAGGGCCTGGCGAGCAGTACTTC. Translating gives CASSSRLAGGPGEQYF.

The chain combines TRBV11-2 with TRBJ2-5; D might be TRBD1 (6 bases). V gave up 5 bases and J gave up 1 base, with 14 bases separating them. CDR3 length equals 15 residues. CDR1 is SGHAT, CDR2 FQNNGV, per germline. CDR3 in amino acids: CASSLSGTIQETQYF. CDR3 nucleotide sequence: TGTGCCAGCAGCCTATCAGGGACAATCCAAGAGACCCAGTACTTC.

The chain carries TRBV6-4 and TRBJ1-6, with a weak D call TRBD1 (6 bases). CDR1 is MRHNA and CDR2 is SNTAGT in the germline V gene. The CDR3 totals 16 residues. The V end lost 3 bases, the J end lost 7 bases, and 16 bases lay between the germline ends. The CDR3 DNA is TGTGCCAGCAGTGATAGGGGGTGGGTGGGCAATTCACCCCTCCACTTT. Translation: CASSDRGWVGNSPLHF.

The rearrangement uses TRBV30 and TRBJ2-2; 12 bases agree with TRBD2. This CDR3 is built from 14 residues. In germline, CDR1 is GTSNPN, CDR2 SVGIG (reference sequence). V lost 8 bases and J lost 0; bases outside the gene matches: 1. The CDR3 DNA is TGTGCCCGGACTAGCGGGACGAACACCGGGGAGCTGTTTTTT. This sequence encodes CARTSGTNTGELFF.

The CDR3, as DNA: TGTGCCAGCAGTTCGGACAGGGGGGAACGACAGCCCCAGCATTTT. It is translated as CASSSDRGERQPQHF. This chain connects TRBV6-5 to TRBJ1-5, with 10 bases fitting TRBD1. This CDR3 region has 15 residues. CDR1 is MNHEY and CDR2 is SVGAGI in the germline V gene. V shed 4 bases, J shed 7 bases, and the junction held 7 bases outside the gene matches.